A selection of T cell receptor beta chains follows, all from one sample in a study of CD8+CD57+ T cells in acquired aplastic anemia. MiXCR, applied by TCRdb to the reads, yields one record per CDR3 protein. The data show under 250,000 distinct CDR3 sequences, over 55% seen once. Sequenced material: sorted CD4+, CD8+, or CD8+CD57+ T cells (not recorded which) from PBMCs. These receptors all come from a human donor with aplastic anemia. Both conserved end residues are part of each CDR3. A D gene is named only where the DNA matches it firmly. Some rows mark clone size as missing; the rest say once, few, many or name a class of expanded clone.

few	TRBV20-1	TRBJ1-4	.	TGCAGTGCTCCGATAGGGGAAAAACTGTTTTTT	CSAPIGEKLFF
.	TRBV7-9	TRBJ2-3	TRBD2	TGTGCCAGCAGCGGACTAGCGGGAGGGCCCACAGATACGCAGTATTTT	CASSGLAGGPTDTQYF
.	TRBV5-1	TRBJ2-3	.	TGCGCCAGCAGCAACAGGGAGACAGATACGCAATATTTT	CASSNRETDTQYF
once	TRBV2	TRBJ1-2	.	TGTGCCAGCAGTGAAGAGAACACTATTAACTATGGCTACACCTTC	CASSEENTINYGYTF
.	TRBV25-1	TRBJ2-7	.	TGTGCCAGCAGTATCCGGGGAGACACGTACGAGCAGTACTTC	CASSIRGDTYEQYF
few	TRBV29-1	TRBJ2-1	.	TGCAGCGTTGTGGTCCATGAGCAGTTCTTC	CSVVVHEQFF
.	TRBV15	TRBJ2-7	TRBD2	TGTGCCAGCAGCGGGGGGCGGGAGGCCCACGAGCAGTACTTC	CASSGGREAHEQYF
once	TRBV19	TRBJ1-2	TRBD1	TGTGCCAGTAGTCCCGGGACAGGGTCCACTAACTATGGCTACACCTTC	CASSPGTGSTNYGYTF
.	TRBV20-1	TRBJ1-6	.	TGCAGTGCTAGACCCGGGACGAATTCACCCCTCCACTTT	CSARPGTNSPLHF
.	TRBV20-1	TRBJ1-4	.	TGTGCCTCAATCCAGGGGAGAAATGAAAAGCTGTTTTTT	CASIQGRNEKLFF
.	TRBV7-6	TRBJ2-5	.	TGTGCCAGCAGCTTATGGGGCGGGACGCAAGAGACCCAGTACTTC	CASSLWGGTQETQYF
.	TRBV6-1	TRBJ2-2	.	TGTGCCATTACAGGGAAAGGAGACACCGGGGAGCTGTTTTTT	CAITGKGDTGELFF
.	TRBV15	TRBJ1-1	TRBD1	TGTGCCACCAGACAGGACAGGGGGCCTGAAGCTTTCTTT	CATRQDRGPEAFF
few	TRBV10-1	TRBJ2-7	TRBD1	TGCGCCAGCAGTATCGACAGGGGGTCCGAGCAGTACTTC	CASSIDRGSEQYF
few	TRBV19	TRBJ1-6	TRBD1	TGTGCCACCTCGTACCGGACAGGGGCTGCCCTCCACTTT	CATSYRTGAALHF
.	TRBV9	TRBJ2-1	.	TGTGCCAGCAGCGACCAGGGGTACAATGAGCAGTTCTTC	CASSDQGYNEQFF
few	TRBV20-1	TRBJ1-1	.	TGCAGTGCTAGTGACAGGCGCACTGAAGCTTTCTTT	CSASDRRTEAFF
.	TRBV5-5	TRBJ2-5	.	TGTGCCAGCAGCTTCCCAACAAGGGGGAAGAGCGAAGAGACCCAGTACTTC	CASSFPTRGKSEETQYF
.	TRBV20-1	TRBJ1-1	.	TGCAGTGCTAGAGAATGGGGCACTGAAGCTTTCTTT	CSAREWGTEAFF
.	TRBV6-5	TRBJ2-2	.	TGTGCTAGCAGTTACGGTAGTGGCACCGGGGAGCTGTTTTTT	CASSYGSGTGELFF
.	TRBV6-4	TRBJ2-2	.	TGTGCCAGCAGCTCCTCGACTAGCGGGGAGCTGTTTTTT	CASSSSTSGELFF
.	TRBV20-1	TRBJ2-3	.	TGCAGTGCTCCGGGGGTAGGGGGAGATACGCAGTATTTT	CSAPGVGGDTQYF
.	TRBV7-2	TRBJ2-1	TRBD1	TGTGCCAGCAGCGTGGACAGGGTTCCCTACAATGAGCAGTTCTTC	CASSVDRVPYNEQFF
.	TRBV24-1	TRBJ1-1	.	TGTGCCACCAGTGATCGAAGCACTGAAGCTTTCTTT	CATSDRSTEAFF
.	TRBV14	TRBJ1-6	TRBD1	TGTGCCACTTCCGGGACAGGGAATTCACCCCTCCACTTT	CATSGTGNSPLHF
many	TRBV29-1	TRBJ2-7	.	TGCAGCGTTGAAGATCAGCGGCAGGCCTCCTACGAGCAGTACTTC	CSVEDQRQASYEQYF
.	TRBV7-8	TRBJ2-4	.	TGTGCCAGCAGCCCGACTAGGGGCCCCCAGGTGGGCAAAAACATTCAGTACTTC	CASSPTRGPQVGKNIQYF